The rows below give T cell receptor beta chains drawn from one sample of a study of Tregs in tolerant kidney transplant recipients. The repertoire was sequenced with immunoSEQ multiplex PCR; TCRdb's copy has only in-frame clones and lacks some. The data contain tens of thousands of clones, approximately 87% of them singletons. Sequences were derived from CD4+ T cells from blood (PBMCs), sampled 6 months after the transplant. The receptor set was obtained from a human patient who received a combined kidney and bone marrow transplant. Some T cells may trace back to the graft donor. The CDR3 runs from the conserved cysteine through the conserved F or W. Fields, in order: clone size, D gene, J gene, V gene, CDR3 DNA, CDR3 protein. A D gene is named only where the DNA matches it firmly. Clone size, where shown, is once, few, many, or a class for clones that have expanded.

abundance: once; d_gene: .; j_gene: TRBJ1-5; v_gene: TRBV7-2; CDR3nt: TGTGCCAGCAGCTTCTACAGGGCTGAATTTCAGCCCCAGCATTTT; CDR3aa: CASSFYRAEFQPQHF
abundance: .; d_gene: TRBD2; j_gene: TRBJ2-3; v_gene: TRBV7-9; CDR3nt: TGTGCCAGCAGCCTCTCGACTAGCTCTAGCACAGATACGCAGTATTTT; CDR3aa: CASSLSTSSSTDTQYF
abundance: .; d_gene: TRBD1; j_gene: TRBJ2-7; v_gene: TRBV11-3; CDR3nt: TGTGCCAGCAGCCTGGAGACAGGGTACGAGCAGTACTTC; CDR3aa: CASSLETGYEQYF
abundance: .; d_gene: TRBD2; j_gene: TRBJ2-5; v_gene: TRBV13; CDR3nt: TGTGCCAGCAGCTTTAAATTGTGGGAGGGCCGAGAGACCCAGTACTTC; CDR3aa: CASSFKLWEGRETQYF
abundance: .; d_gene: .; j_gene: TRBJ2-5; v_gene: TRBV7-3; CDR3nt: TGTGCCAGCAGCCCACAAGGCGGGGCCAAGACCCAGTACTTC; CDR3aa: CASSPQGGAKTQYF
abundance: .; d_gene: TRBD1; j_gene: TRBJ2-7; v_gene: TRBV18; CDR3nt: TGTGCCAGCTCACGGGACAGGGGGCAATACGAGCAGTACTTC; CDR3aa: CASSRDRGQYEQYF
abundance: .; d_gene: .; j_gene: TRBJ2-1; v_gene: TRBV4-3; CDR3nt: TGCGCCAGCAGCCAAGAGCACTACGGAAGGCAGTTCTTC; CDR3aa: CASSQEHYGRQFF
abundance: once; d_gene: TRBD2; j_gene: TRBJ2-1; v_gene: TRBV7-2; CDR3nt: TGTGCCAGCAGCTCCTTATCGGGGGGGCGAGGCGATGAGCAGTTCTTC; CDR3aa: CASSSLSGGRGDEQFF
abundance: .; d_gene: .; j_gene: TRBJ1-1; v_gene: TRBV7-9; CDR3nt: TGTGCCAGCAGCGCGACAGGAAACACTGAAGCTTTCTTT; CDR3aa: CASSATGNTEAFF
abundance: few; d_gene: TRBD1; j_gene: TRBJ1-6; v_gene: TRBV5-4; CDR3nt: TGTGCCAGCAGCCGTACAGGGGACTCTAATTCACCCCTCCACTTT; CDR3aa: CASSRTGDSNSPLHF
abundance: .; d_gene: .; j_gene: TRBJ2-1; v_gene: TRBV5-1; CDR3nt: TGCGCCAGCAGCCCCCGCGGGATCGCCTACAATGAGCAGTTCTTC; CDR3aa: CASSPRGIAYNEQFF
abundance: .; d_gene: .; j_gene: TRBJ2-7; v_gene: TRBV27; CDR3nt: TGTGCCAGCAGTTTATCGAGGCAGGGGAGCTCCTACGAGCAGTACTTC; CDR3aa: CASSLSRQGSSYEQYF
abundance: medium-sized; d_gene: TRBD1; j_gene: TRBJ2-5; v_gene: TRBV7-3; CDR3nt: TGTGCCAGCAGCTTTACAGGGGGAGAGACCCAGTACTTC; CDR3aa: CASSFTGGETQYF
abundance: .; d_gene: TRBD2; j_gene: TRBJ2-5; v_gene: TRBV18; CDR3nt: TGTGCCAGCTCACCAATGGCTAGCGGACTACCCCCGGTAGGAGAGACCCAGTACTTC; CDR3aa: CASSPMASGLPPVGETQYF
abundance: .; d_gene: TRBD1; j_gene: TRBJ1-4; v_gene: TRBV5-4; CDR3nt: TGTGCCAGCAGCTGGGGACAGGGAGCTAATGAAAAACTGTTTTTT; CDR3aa: CASSWGQGANEKLFF
abundance: .; d_gene: TRBD2; j_gene: TRBJ2-5; v_gene: TRBV10-3; CDR3nt: TGTGCCATCAGTTCCGGGACTAGCGCGACTCAAGAGACCCAGTACTTC; CDR3aa: CAISSGTSATQETQYF
abundance: .; d_gene: TRBD1; j_gene: TRBJ1-4; v_gene: TRBV11-3; CDR3nt: TGTGCCAGCAGATTGTCGGGACAGGGTAATGAAAAACTGTTTTTT; CDR3aa: CASRLSGQGNEKLFF
abundance: .; d_gene: TRBD1; j_gene: TRBJ1-3; v_gene: TRBV6-1; CDR3nt: TGTGCCAGCAGTGCCTCGACAGGGGGAGGAAACACCATATATTTT; CDR3aa: CASSASTGGGNTIYF
abundance: once; d_gene: .; j_gene: TRBJ1-4; v_gene: TRBV27; CDR3nt: TGTGCCAGCATGGGGCTTGAAAAACTGTTTTTT; CDR3aa: CASMGLEKLFF
abundance: .; d_gene: .; j_gene: TRBJ2-7; v_gene: TRBV11-1; CDR3nt: TGTGCCAGCAGCTTAGGCCTAGCCCCCTACGAGCAGTACTTC; CDR3aa: CASSLGLAPYEQYF
abundance: .; d_gene: TRBD1; j_gene: TRBJ1-2; v_gene: TRBV7-9; CDR3nt: TGTGCCAGCAGCTTAGATGACAGGGTGGGTAGCGGCTACACCTTC; CDR3aa: CASSLDDRVGSGYTF
abundance: .; d_gene: .; j_gene: TRBJ1-1; v_gene: TRBV7-2; CDR3nt: TGTGCCAGCAGCTACCCGAACCAGGGAATGGTGGAAGCTTTCTTT; CDR3aa: CASSYPNQGMVEAFF
abundance: .; d_gene: TRBD1; j_gene: TRBJ2-1; v_gene: TRBV7-3; CDR3nt: TGTGCCAGCAGCTGGGGACAGAGCTCCTACAATGAGCAGTTCTTC; CDR3aa: CASSWGQSSYNEQFF
abundance: .; d_gene: TRBD1; j_gene: TRBJ2-1; v_gene: TRBV5-1; CDR3nt: TGCGCCAGCAGTGACCCAGGGGGCGAATACAATGAGCAGTTCTTC; CDR3aa: CASSDPGGEYNEQFF
abundance: .; d_gene: TRBD1; j_gene: TRBJ1-4; v_gene: TRBV28; CDR3nt: TGTGCCAGCAGAACAGGGGTTGAAAAACTGTTTTTT; CDR3aa: CASRTGVEKLFF